This T cell receptor beta chain was recovered during a study of CD8+ T cells in alopecia areata. Germline CDR1 and CDR2: MNHEY and SVGAGI. The CDR3 length is 15 residues. V was trimmed by 5 bases and J by 2 bases, leaving 13 bases between them. It was cDNA, reverse transcribed from extracted RNA, that served as the sequencing template. TCRdb's copy holds only in-frame clones and misses some; the assay was immunoSEQ multiplex PCR. Of 150,000 to 200,000 clones listed, more than 45% are singletons. The treatment denotes: oral pan-JAK inhibitor, 5-10 mg twice daily. The authors sorted CD4+ and CD8+ T cells from PBMCs.

The clonotype was recovered from a human donor with alopecia areata. The sample in question was CD4+ T cells sorted from blood, obtained at week 24, from a patient treated with tofacitinib. This chain connects TRBV6-5 to TRBJ1-5; D is unclear. In DNA form, the CDR3 reads TGTGCCAGCAGTACAAAGGACGGCGGCAATCAGCCCCAGCATTTT. Protein: CASSTKDGGNQPQHF.